These 30 T cell receptor beta chains were sequenced from one sample in a study of blood T cell repertoires in COVID-19 (TCRdb year 2020). To prepare the library, the immunoSEQ multiplex PCR assay was applied. This is the immuneACCESS table as TCRdb keeps it, with only in-frame sequences that have V and J called. A part of the clones is gone; compared with another copy, unresolved V genes explain less than half, and the rest is unexplained. This sample comprises about 80,000 clones, about 78% of them detected only once. The top ten clones comprise more than 15% of the sample. The sequenced sample consisted of peripheral blood. The receptor set was obtained from a human donor in a cohort sampled during active COVID-19.

This chain links TRBV7-8 with TRBJ2-7; 8 bases match TRBD2. The CDR3 covers 15 residues. V lost 5 bases to trimming and J lost 4 bases; unmatched junction nucleotides: 10. Per germline, CDR1 SGHVS and CDR2 FQNEAQ. CDR3 bases: TGTGCCAGCAGCGCCAAAGGACTAGCACAGTACGAGCAGTACTTC. Translating it yields CASSAKGLAQYEQYF.

The V gene is TRBV4-3, the J gene TRBJ1-3; unclear D gene. The CDR3 spans 16 residues. The germline V gene encodes CDR1 LGHNA and CDR2 YSLEER. V shed 4 bases and J shed 0 bases, with 13 bases lying between them. The CDR3 loop is CASSPYPGDSGNTIYF. CDR3 nucleotide sequence: TGCGCCAGCAGCCCCTACCCTGGAGACTCTGGAAACACCATATATTTT.

The chain couples TRBV6-5 to TRBJ1-2, with a weak D call TRBD1 (6 bases). Germline V gene lookup returns CDR1 MNHEY and CDR2 SVGAGI. The CDR3 extends over 14 amino acids. The V end lost 6 bases, the J end lost 4 bases, and 15 bases lay between the germline ends. For the CDR3, the DNA is TGTGCCAGCAGGATGCTTGACAGGACCTATGGCTACACCTTC. Its translation is CASRMLDRTYGYTF.

This clone has only one observation. The chain couples TRBV5-4 to TRBJ2-1, with 13 bases identical to TRBD2. This CDR3 contains 16 residues. The germline CDR1 and CDR2 sequences are SGHNT and YYREEE (reference sequence). J lost 7 bases, V lost 0 bases, and 4 bases had no gene match. The CDR3 sequence: CASSLELAGGRNEQFF. The DNA of the CDR3 is TGTGCCAGCAGCTTGGAACTAGCGGGGGGGCGGAATGAGCAGTTCTTC.

V is TRBV7-9 and J is TRBJ2-3; D might be TRBD2 (5 bases). Germline values: CDR1 SEHNR, CDR2 FQNEAQ (reference sequence). The CDR3 loop spans 17 amino acids. The germline V and J ends were trimmed by 5 bases and 0 bases, with 18 bases remaining between them. The CDR3 DNA is TGTGCCAGCAGCCCTACTGCGGGCCCGTCTAGCACAGATACGCAGTATTTT. Its translation is CASSPTAGPSSTDTQYF.

By its share, this clone is large. The chain employs TRBV11-2 and TRBJ2-1; D is undetermined. CDR3 length equals 12 residues. Trimming removed 5 bases at V and 10 bases at J, with 12 bases between. Germline assignment: CDR1 SGHAT and CDR2 FQNNGV. CDR3 sequence: CASSPFPSEQFF. In DNA form, the CDR3 reads TGTGCCAGCAGCCCTTTCCCCTCGGAGCAGTTCTTC.

The gene calls are TRBV30 and TRBJ1-1, with D uncertain. The CDR3 consists of 13 residues. Germline V lookup: CDR1 GTSNPN, CDR2 SVGIG (reference sequence). The V gene lost 4 bases and the J gene lost 1 base, with 10 bases spanning the gap. CDR3 region: CAWKVSGNTEAFF. For the CDR3, the DNA is TGTGCCTGGAAAGTTTCGGGGAACACTGAAGCTTTCTTT.

The gene calls are TRBV4-2 and TRBJ1-3; 7 positions agree with TRBD1. The germline V gene encodes CDR1 LGHNA and CDR2 YNFKEQ. Trimming took 4 bases from V and 0 from J; bases not matched to a gene: 9. This CDR3 has 17 amino acids. The chain's CDR3 is CASSPMNRGNSGNTIYF. The CDR3, as DNA: TGTGCCAGCAGCCCTATGAACAGGGGAAACTCTGGAAACACCATATATTTT.

Regarding this clone: The sample has other DNA sequences that encode this CDR3 too. CDR3 loop: CASSLGQGGQPQHF. The DNA of the CDR3 is TGTGCCAGCAGCCTGGGACAGGGGGGTCAGCCCCAGCATTTT. The chain links TRBV7-9 to TRBJ1-5, with 11 bases identical to TRBD1. The CDR3 is made up of 14 amino acids. CDR1 and CDR2 (germline): SEHNR, FQNEAQ (reference sequence). V lost 5 bases to trimming and J lost 6 bases; unmatched junction nucleotides: 3.

This chain links TRBV5-1 with TRBJ2-7; 11 bases line up with TRBD1. CDR3 size: 14 residues. The germline V gene has CDR1 SGHRS and CDR2 YFSETQ. V was clipped by 4 bases and J by 7 bases; unmatched bases: 7. CDR3 sequence (DNA): TGCGCCAGCAGCCTAGGACAGGGGGCGACTGAGCAGTACGTC. Its translation: CASSLGQGATEQYV.

V is TRBV5-5 and J is TRBJ2-7, with TRBD1 identical over 8 bases. Per germline, CDR1 SGHKS and CDR2 YYEKEE (reference sequence). The V gene end was trimmed by 3 bases and the J gene end by 3 bases; junction bases not matched to a gene: 8. This CDR3 comprises 15 residues. In DNA, the CDR3 is TGTGCCAGCAGCTGGGCAGGGGGCACAGTCTACGAGCAGTACTTC. Translation gives CASSWAGGTVYEQYF. The full variable domain, rest sourced from reference TRBV5-5 and TRBJ2-7, is DAGVTQSPTHLIKTRGQQVTLRCSPISGHKSVSWYQQVLGQGPQFIFQYYEKEERGRGNFPDRFSARQFPNYSSELNVNALLLGDSALYLCASSWAGGTVYEQYFGPGTRLTVT.

The chain is built from TRBV7-2 and TRBJ2-7; 7 bases are a match to TRBD2. Unmatched junction bases numbered 3, after V lost 1 base and J lost 3 bases. The CDR3 runs 14 residues. CDR1 and CDR2 from the germline V gene are SGHTA and FQGNSA. Written as DNA, the CDR3 is TGTGCCAGCAGCTTAGTGACGGGGGGCTACGAGCAGTACTTC. Encoded protein: CASSLVTGGYEQYF. Combining the CDR3 with reference TRBV7-2 and TRBJ2-7 gives the whole variable domain GAGVSQSPSNKVTEKGKDVELRCDPISGHTALYWYRQSLGQGLEFLIYFQGNSAPDKSGLPSDRFSAERTGGSVSTLTIQRTQQEDSAVYLCASSLVTGGYEQYFGPGTRLTVT.

The chain employs TRBV27 and TRBJ2-1; 11 nucleotides line up with TRBD1. There are 16 residues in the CDR3. Germline V gene lookup returns CDR1 MNHEY and CDR2 SMNVEV (reference sequence). Germline trimming cut 5 bases from V and 5 bases from J; bases unmatched to any gene: 8. The CDR3: CASSLRTGGIHNEQFF. The CDR3 nucleotides are TGTGCCAGCAGTCTAAGGACAGGGGGCATCCACAATGAGCAGTTCTTC.

This CDR3 is CASSLTGLETQYF. In DNA, the CDR3 is TGTGCCAGCAGCCTCACGGGGTTAGAGACCCAGTACTTC. The V call is TRBV7-8, the J call TRBJ2-5, with D possibly TRBD2 on 5 matching bases. Germline V gives CDR1 SGHVS, CDR2 FQNEAQ. The CDR3 extends over 13 amino acids. The germline V and J ends were trimmed by 5 bases and 4 bases, with 11 bases remaining between them.

J is TRBJ1-1 and V is TRBV18; 8 positions match TRBD1. The CDR3 length is 13 residues. J lost 7 bases, V lost 4 bases, and 5 bases had no gene match. The germline CDR1 and CDR2 sequences are KGHSH and LQKENI. The CDR3 nucleotides are TGTGCCAGCTCACGAATGGACAGGGATGAAGCTTTCTTT. Its translation is CASSRMDRDEAFF.

J is TRBJ2-7 and V is TRBV7-9; 7 bases are shared with TRBD1. After removal of 3 bases from V and 2 bases from J, the junction contained 1 base not matched to a gene. The germline V gene encodes CDR1 SEHNR and CDR2 FQNEAQ (reference sequence). The CDR3 is 13 amino acids. This chain's CDR3 is CASSFGQAYEQYV. DNA of the CDR3: TGTGCCAGCAGCTTCGGACAGGCCTACGAGCAGTACGTC.

The chain joins TRBV7-3 to TRBJ2-3; no reliable D call. CDR3 length: 15 residues. The V gene lost 1 base and the J gene lost 2 bases, with 10 bases spanning the gap. Germline V gene data show CDR1 as SGHTA and CDR2 as FQGTGA. This CDR3 is CASSLRSGHTDTQYF. Here the CDR3 DNA reads TGTGCCAGCAGCTTAAGGTCTGGCCACACAGATACGCAGTATTTT.

This chain links TRBV24-1 with TRBJ2-3; D is unclear. V lost 4 bases to trimming and J lost 7 bases, with 20 bases between them. Germline V gene lookup returns CDR1 KGHDR and CDR2 SFDVKD. The CDR3 consists of 16 residues. This CDR3 reads CATSDPILDTMNTQYF. CDR3 nucleotide sequence: TGTGCCACCAGTGACCCCATTCTCGACACCATGAATACGCAGTATTTT.

This chain joins TRBV6-2 or TRBV6-3 and TRBJ2-1; TRBD2 might be the D (5 bases). This CDR3 is 13 amino acids long. With 2 bases removed from V and 4 bases from J, the gap between germline ends came to 6 bases. The germline V gene encodes CDR1 MNHEY and CDR2 SVGEGT. Here the CDR3 DNA reads TGTGCCAGCAGTTACAGCGGTTACAATGAGCAGTTCTTC. Protein: CASSYSGYNEQFF.

The gene calls are TRBV15 and TRBJ2-7; 7 nucleotides agree with TRBD2. This CDR3 contains 14 residues. CDR1 and CDR2 (germline): LNHNV, YYDKDF (reference sequence). Germline trimming cut 1 base from V and 3 bases from J; bases unmatched to any gene: 3. CDR3 residues: CATSRAGGNYEQYF. Written as DNA, the CDR3 is TGTGCCACCAGCAGAGCCGGGGGGAACTACGAGCAGTACTTC.

This clone showed up just a few times. The chain links TRBV27 to TRBJ2-7; 9 nucleotides match TRBD1. From germline, CDR1 is MNHEY and CDR2 SMNVEV (reference sequence). This CDR3 has 15 amino acids. With 3 bases clipped from V and 7 bases from J, the junction kept 10 bases outside the gene matches. The CDR3 sequence: CASSFTGGLLGEQYF. In nucleotides, the CDR3 is TGTGCCAGCAGTTTTACAGGGGGCTTGCTGGGTGAGCAGTACTTC.

The chain joins TRBV29-1 to TRBJ2-2; 7 bases are a match to TRBD1. The CDR3 extends over 13 amino acids. From germline, CDR1 is SQVTM and CDR2 ANQGSEA. Germline trimming cut 4 bases from V and 4 bases from J; bases unmatched to any gene: 3. The CDR3 sequence: CSVGSGGTGELFF. The CDR3 bases are TGCAGCGTTGGTTCAGGGGGCACCGGGGAGCTGTTTTTT.

The V and J genes are TRBV5-1 and TRBJ1-6, with 9 bases that match TRBD1. The CDR3 extends over 15 amino acids. CDR1 is SGHRS, CDR2 YFSETQ, per germline. V shed 3 bases and J 9 bases; nucleotides not matched to a gene: 7. The chain's CDR3 is CASSSEDRGPSPLHF. The CDR3 bases are TGCGCCAGCAGCTCGGAGGACAGGGGCCCTTCACCCCTCCACTTT. Combining the CDR3 with reference TRBV5-1 and TRBJ1-6 gives the whole variable domain KAGVTQTPRYLIKTRGQQVTLSCSPISGHRSVSWYQQTPGQGLQFLFEYFSETQRNKGNFPGRFSGRQFSNSRSEMNVSTLELGDSALYLCASSSEDRGPSPLHFGNGTRLTVT.

This clone was observed a few times. V usage is TRBV15 and J usage is TRBJ1-5; tentatively, D is TRBD1 (6 bases). Trimming took off 8 bases at V and 3 bases at J, with 11 bases between the two ends. Per the germline V gene, CDR1 is LNHNV and CDR2 is YYDKDF (reference sequence). The CDR3 is 13 residues long. CDR3 residues: CATANRDNQPQHF. CDR3 in DNA: TGTGCCACCGCGAACAGGGACAATCAGCCCCAGCATTTT.

The chain links TRBV4-3 to TRBJ2-3, with TRBD2 matching over 7 bases. Trimming at V came to 2 bases and at J to 6 bases, leaving 5 bases not matched to a gene. The CDR3 length is 14 residues. Per the germline V gene, CDR1 is LGHNA and CDR2 is YSLEER. The CDR3 region has the DNA TGCGCCAGCAGCCAACGGACTAGTGGGGATACGCAGTATTTT. Protein: CASSQRTSGDTQYF.

V gene TRBV5-1 combines with J gene TRBJ1-1; possible D gene TRBD1, 6 bases. V was shortened by 0 bases and J by 0 bases, with 15 bases between the two germline ends. Germline loops: CDR1 SGHRS, CDR2 YFSETQ. This CDR3 has 17 residues. In DNA, the CDR3 is TGCGCCAGCAGCTTGGTAAGGCTCCAGGGGCTGAACACTGAAGCTTTCTTT. Translated: CASSLVRLQGLNTEAFF.

The rearrangement uses TRBV11-2 and TRBJ2-7, with 14 nucleotides matching TRBD2. This CDR3 has 14 residues. Germline V gene data show CDR1 as SGHAT and CDR2 as FQNNGV. CDR3: CASSFEGLAGGHHV. Written as DNA, the CDR3 is TGTGCCAGCAGCTTCGAAGGACTAGCGGGAGGTCATCACGTC.

The V gene is TRBV9, the J gene TRBJ2-3, with D possibly matching TRBD1 (6 bases). CDR3 length equals 17 residues. Germline assignment: CDR1 SGDLS and CDR2 YYNGEE. The V and J ends lost 4 bases and 2 bases respectively, with 20 bases between them. CDR3 nucleotides: TGTGCCAGCAGCCCAAGGGGGAGAGCGGAGCTCACAGATACGCAGTATTTT. Protein sequence: CASSPRGRAELTDTQYF.

This clone was recorded a few times. The gene calls are TRBV29-1 and TRBJ2-7; D not certain. Per the germline V gene, CDR1 is SQVTM and CDR2 is ANQGSEA. The CDR3 sequence is 13 residues long. The V end lost 4 bases, the J end lost 2 bases, and 12 bases lay between the germline ends. CDR3 nucleotide sequence: TGCAGCGTTGTCGAGACTCCGACCTACGAGCAGTACTTC. It yields the protein CSVVETPTYEQYF.

The V call is TRBV18, the J call TRBJ2-7, with TRBD1 identical over 8 bases. CDR1 is KGHSH and CDR2 is LQKENI in the germline V gene. V dropped 2 bases and J dropped 0; count of bases not matched to a gene: 9. The CDR3 has 17 residues. CDR3 region: CASSPGQGPLSSYEQYV. As DNA, the CDR3 is TGTGCCAGCTCACCAGGACAGGGTCCCCTCAGCTCCTACGAGCAGTACGTC.